These 12 T cell receptor beta chains were sequenced from one sample in a study of blood T cell repertoires in COVID-19. Clones were sequenced by immunoSEQ multiplex PCR, and TCRdb holds only the in-frame ones, with some missing. The sample holds 300,000 or so clones, approximately 89% seen once. The material sequenced was PBMCs or T cells enriched from blood (not recorded which). These receptors were obtained from a woman aged 50 to 60 who had been exposed to COVID-19.

This rearrangement joins TRBV18 to TRBJ2-4; weak D call: TRBD1 (5 bases). The CDR3 spans 13 residues. V was trimmed by 0 bases and J by 8 bases, leaving 8 bases between them. Germline CDR1 reads KGHSH; CDR2 reads LQKENI. CDR3 nucleotides: TGTGCCAGCTCACCACCGATGACAGACATTCAGTACTTC. Its protein is CASSPPMTDIQYF.

This rearrangement joins TRBV5-4 to TRBJ2-1, with TRBD2 matching 8 bases. The junction had 17 bases not matched to a gene; V was cut back by 4 bases and J by 8 bases. The CDR3 contains 17 residues. Per the germline V gene, CDR1 is SGHNT and CDR2 is YYREEE (reference sequence). The CDR3 loop is CASSPGRGAVRVHEQFF. CDR3 DNA: TGTGCCAGCAGCCCGGGGCGGGGGGCCGTCCGTGTCCATGAGCAGTTCTTC.

For this clone: At the DNA level, this CDR3 is encoded by other sequences in the same sample as well. V and J are TRBV5-1 and TRBJ2-5, with 10 bases lining up with TRBD2. This CDR3 contains 16 residues. Trimming at V came to 2 bases and at J to 1 base, leaving 5 bases not matched to a gene. In germline, CDR1 is SGHRS, CDR2 YFSETQ. DNA of the CDR3: TGCGCCAGCAGCTTAGAGGCTAGCGGGGGCCAAGAGACCCAGTACTTC. It is translated as CASSLEASGGQETQYF.

This chain joins TRBV5-1 and TRBJ2-3; D is perhaps TRBD1 (6 bases). In germline, CDR1 is SGHRS, CDR2 YFSETQ. V lost 1 base, J lost 1 base, and 19 bases lay in between. CDR3 size: 18 residues. The CDR3 loop reads CASSLFRPAGTRTDTQYF. The CDR3 DNA sequence: TGCGCCAGCAGCTTGTTCCGACCTGCTGGGACACGCACAGATACGCAGTATTTT.

This clone was recorded once. V usage is TRBV6-5 and J usage is TRBJ1-2, with a weak D call TRBD1 (5 bases). The CDR3 has 15 residues. V lost 8 bases, J lost 0 bases, and 16 bases lay in between. Per germline, CDR1 MNHEY and CDR2 SVGAGI. CDR3 in amino acids: CASLQGAVANYGYTF. CDR3 nucleotides: TGTGCCAGCCTACAAGGGGCCGTAGCTAACTATGGCTACACCTTC.

Note on this clone: Relative to the germline gene, one junction end is altered; a read error may explain this. The chain uses TRBV2 and TRBJ1-5; a weak D match, TRBD1 (6 bases). Per the germline V gene, CDR1 is SNHLY and CDR2 is FYNNEI. The CDR3 sequence is 12 residues long. The CDR3: CATSAGTQPQHF. In DNA form, the CDR3 reads TGTGCCACCAGTGCAGGGACACAGCCCCAGCATTTT.

The genes are TRBV27 and TRBJ1-6; possible D gene TRBD1, 5 bases. The V and J ends lost 8 bases and 5 bases respectively, with 22 bases between them. The CDR3 has 17 amino acids. Per germline, CDR1 MNHEY and CDR2 SMNVEV (reference sequence). CDR3 bases: TGTGCCAGCCGCGCCCTTTTGGGAGGGACGAATAATTCACCCCTCCACTTT. Translation: CASRALLGGTNNSPLHF.

The chain employs TRBV28 and TRBJ1-5; TRBD1 matches at 9 bases. Germline CDR1 and CDR2: MDHEN and SYDVKM. After removal of 7 bases from V and 5 bases from J, the junction contained 9 bases not matched to a gene. The CDR3 totals 15 residues. In DNA, the CDR3 is TGTGCCAGCAACCGAGGGGGACAGGGTGATCAGCCCCAGCATTTT. Amino acid sequence: CASNRGGQGDQPQHF.

This chain connects TRBV19 to TRBJ2-7; possibly TRBD1 for D (6 bases). Trimming stripped 10 bases from V and 2 bases from J, with 15 bases between. Germline CDR1 LNHDA, CDR2 SQIVND (reference sequence). There are 13 residues in the CDR3. In nucleotides, the CDR3 is TGTGCCACTGGCCGTGGGGGCACCTACGAGCAGTACTTC. Protein product: CATGRGGTYEQYF.

The chain has TRBV2 and TRBJ1-1; D remains ambiguous. Germline lookup yields CDR1 SNHLY and CDR2 FYNNEI. The CDR3 has 13 residues. V lost 2 bases and J lost 5, with 9 bases in between. This CDR3 is CASSERGRTEAFF. In DNA, the CDR3 is TGTGCCAGCAGTGAACGGGGTAGGACTGAAGCTTTCTTT.

The CDR3 nucleotides read TGTGCCAGCAGCTCCACAGGCCCCTCTAGCTACGAGCAGTACTTC. Translated: CASSSTGPSSYEQYF. The chain couples TRBV7-2 to TRBJ2-7, with D possibly TRBD1 on 5 matching bases. Deletions cut 4 bases from V and 3 bases from J, with 16 bases between. CDR1 and CDR2 from the germline V gene are SGHTA and FQGNSA. This CDR3 is 15 amino acids long.

V and J are TRBV30 and TRBJ1-1, with D maybe TRBD1 (6 bases). The CDR3 is 16 amino acids. Germline assignment: CDR1 GTSNPN and CDR2 SVGIG (reference sequence). The V gene lost 3 bases and the J gene lost 3 bases, with 20 bases spanning the gap. The CDR3 bases are TGTGCCTGGAGCGGAAGGGGGGGCCCAGGGTACACTGAAGCTTTCTTT. The encoded protein is CAWSGRGGPGYTEAFF.